This T cell receptor beta chain is from a study of cytomegalovirus exposure and HLA in healthy donors. Points from the study as a whole: Later, TCR association rates were found to vary by HLA locus, highest for DRB1 and lowest for HLA-C. Most sequenced TCRs were rare (though some public TCRs occurred in many donors). Later genetic work tied a missense DCLRE1C variant to beta-chain V and J trimming. A later analysis showed that HLA-associated TCR beta chains had undergone more clonal expansion than equally common others.

With respect to this clone: The antigen remains unidentified.

The CDR3 is 13 residues long. Trimming removed 5 bases at V and 0 bases at J, with 6 bases between. Germline assignment: CDR1 SGHAT and CDR2 FQNNGV. In the PCR, 60 Vbeta and 13 Jbeta primers were used. Generated by immunoSEQ multiplex PCR, the TCRdb table keeps only in-frame clones and is missing some. This sample carries 200,000 to 250,000 clones, with roughly 0.98% going to the ten biggest clones. The sequenced sample consisted of PBMCs. The clonotype comes from a woman in her thirties in good health and CMV-seropositive. J is TRBJ2-3 and V is TRBV11-2; the D gene is possibly TRBD2 (5 bases). CDR3 region: CASSRGSTDTQYF. The CDR3 DNA reads TGTGCCAGCAGCCGAGGGAGCACAGATACGCAGTATTTT.